Given below is one TCR beta chain in context. This sample was included in a study of blood T cell repertoires in COVID-19. V lost 0 bases and J 3 bases, leaving 15 bases between the germline ends. Germline V CDR1 and CDR2: LGHNA, YNFKEQ. The CDR3 length is 16 residues. How the authors handled the data: Nucleated cell counts were estimated from reference gene primer amplification. Clones were sequenced by immunoSEQ multiplex PCR, and TCRdb holds only the in-frame ones, with some missing. The V and J calls and the clone size are those of that table, but D and trimming were determined from the DNA. The sample yields around 45,000 clones, roughly 89% seen once.

J is TRBJ2-7 and V is TRBV4-2, with D maybe TRBD1 (5 bases). The origin of this receptor is a man between 65 and 85 years old with active COVID-19. The sequencing sample was made of peripheral blood. In DNA, the CDR3 is TGTGCCAGCAGCCAAGATCAGGGCCTCACCTTCTACGAGCAGTACTTC. This gives the protein CASSQDQGLTFYEQYF.